Detailed here is one TCR beta chain. Its target is unknown. The sample comes from a study of OX40 agonist ivuxolimab in advanced cancers. Study-wide context: Hepatocellular carcinoma, melanoma, renal cell or head and neck cancer affected the dose-escalation patients. General study findings and limits: A proportion of nonresponders additionally exhibited low normalized T-cell clonal expansion. Both CD4+ and CD8+ T cell populations in blood had undergone clonal expansion by week 6 at 0.1 to 3.0 mg/kg. The average count of expanded clones was higher among CD8+ T cells than among CD4+.

The protocol was immunoSEQ multiplex PCR, while the TCRdb copy is restricted to in-frame clones and leaves out a portion. The sample has approximately 50,000 clones; more than 85% are singletons. This CDR3 region has 16 residues. CDR1 and CDR2 from the germline V gene are SGHVS and FNYEAQ. V lost 1 base to trimming and J lost 1 base; unmatched junction nucleotides: 4. The receptor comes from an adult with an advanced solid tumor such as melanoma, head and neck, liver or kidney cancer. The chain joins TRBV7-6 to TRBJ1-1; the match to TRBD1 covers 9 bases. Sample: CD4+ or CD8+ T cells sorted from blood, taken in a trial of the OX40 agonist ivuxolimab. The CDR3 DNA is TGTGCCAGCAGCTTAGGGGGACAGGGTCGGAACACTGAAGCTTTCTTT. It translates to CASSLGGQGRNTEAFF.